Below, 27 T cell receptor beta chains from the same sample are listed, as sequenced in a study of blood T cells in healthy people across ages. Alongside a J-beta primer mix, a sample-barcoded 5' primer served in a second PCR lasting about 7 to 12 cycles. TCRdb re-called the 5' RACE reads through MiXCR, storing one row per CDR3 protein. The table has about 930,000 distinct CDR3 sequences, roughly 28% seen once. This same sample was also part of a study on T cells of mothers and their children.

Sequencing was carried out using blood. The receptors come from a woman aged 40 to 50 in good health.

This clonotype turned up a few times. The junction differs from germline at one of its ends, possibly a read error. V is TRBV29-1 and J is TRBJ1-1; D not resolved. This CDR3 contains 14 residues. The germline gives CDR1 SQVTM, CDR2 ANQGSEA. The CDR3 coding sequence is TGTAGCTCTGGACGGAGTCTTCAGAACACTGAAGCTTTCTTT. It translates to CSSGRSLQNTEAFF.

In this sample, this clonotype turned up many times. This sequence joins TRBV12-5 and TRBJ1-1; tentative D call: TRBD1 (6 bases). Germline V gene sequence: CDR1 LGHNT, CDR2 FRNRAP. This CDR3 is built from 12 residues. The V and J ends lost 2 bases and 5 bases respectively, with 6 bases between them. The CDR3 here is CASGLTGTEAFF. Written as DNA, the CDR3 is TGTGCTAGTGGTTTGACAGGGACTGAAGCTTTCTTT.

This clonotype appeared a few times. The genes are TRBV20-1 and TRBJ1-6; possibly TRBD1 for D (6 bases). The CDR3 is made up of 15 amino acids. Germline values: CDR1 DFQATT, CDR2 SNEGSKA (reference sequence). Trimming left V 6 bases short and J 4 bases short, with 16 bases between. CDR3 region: CSASGGASYNSPLHF. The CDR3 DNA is TGCAGTGCGAGTGGGGGGGCGTCGTATAATTCACCCCTCCACTTT.

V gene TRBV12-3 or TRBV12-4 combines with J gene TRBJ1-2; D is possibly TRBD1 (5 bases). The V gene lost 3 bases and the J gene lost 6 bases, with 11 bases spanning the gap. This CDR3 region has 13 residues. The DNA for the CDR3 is TGTGCCAGCAGTTTGGAGTCGGGGGATGGCTACACCTTC. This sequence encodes CASSLESGDGYTF.

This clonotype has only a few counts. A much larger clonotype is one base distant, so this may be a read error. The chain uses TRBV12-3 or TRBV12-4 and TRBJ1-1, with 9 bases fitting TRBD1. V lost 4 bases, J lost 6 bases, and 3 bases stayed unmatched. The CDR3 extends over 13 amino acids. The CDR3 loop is CASSSTGGSEAFF. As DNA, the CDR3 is TGTGCCAGCAGTTCGACAGGGGGGTCTGAAGCTTTCTTT.

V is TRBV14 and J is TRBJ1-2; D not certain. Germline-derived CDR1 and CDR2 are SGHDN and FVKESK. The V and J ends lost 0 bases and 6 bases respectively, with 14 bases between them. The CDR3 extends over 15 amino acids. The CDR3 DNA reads TGTGCCAGCAGCCAAGATGCCGGATTTGGGAATGGCTACACCTTC. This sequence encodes CASSQDAGFGNGYTF.

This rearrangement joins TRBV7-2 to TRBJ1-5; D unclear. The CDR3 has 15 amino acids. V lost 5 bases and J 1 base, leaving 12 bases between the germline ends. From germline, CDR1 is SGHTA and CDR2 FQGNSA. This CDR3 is CASSPAEKSNQPQHF. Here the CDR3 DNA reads TGTGCCAGCAGCCCTGCTGAGAAGAGCAATCAGCCCCAGCATTTT.

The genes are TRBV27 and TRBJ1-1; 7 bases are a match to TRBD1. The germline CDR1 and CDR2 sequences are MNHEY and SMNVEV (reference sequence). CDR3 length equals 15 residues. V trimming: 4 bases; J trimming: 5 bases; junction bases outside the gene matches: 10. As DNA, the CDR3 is TGTGCCAGCAGTTCGATACAGGGGATTGCGACTGAAGCTTTCTTT. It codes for CASSSIQGIATEAFF.

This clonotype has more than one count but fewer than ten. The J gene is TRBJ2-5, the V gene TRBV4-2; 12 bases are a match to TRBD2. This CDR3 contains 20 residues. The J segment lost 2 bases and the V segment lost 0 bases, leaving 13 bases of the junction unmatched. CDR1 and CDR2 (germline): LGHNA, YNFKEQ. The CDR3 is CASSQDYRLAGGRKQETQYF. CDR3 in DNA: TGTGCCAGCAGCCAAGATTATAGGCTAGCGGGGGGGCGAAAACAAGAGACCCAGTACTTC.

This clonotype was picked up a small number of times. For the CDR3, the DNA is TGCAGTGCTGGGAAGTTACAGTCCTGGGAGCAGTTCTTC. Translation: CSAGKLQSWEQFF. V usage is TRBV20-1 and J usage is TRBJ2-1, with D hard to call. V gave up 5 bases and J gave up 10 bases, with 18 bases separating them. CDR3 length: 13 amino acids. Germline V CDR1 and CDR2: DFQATT, SNEGSKA (reference sequence).

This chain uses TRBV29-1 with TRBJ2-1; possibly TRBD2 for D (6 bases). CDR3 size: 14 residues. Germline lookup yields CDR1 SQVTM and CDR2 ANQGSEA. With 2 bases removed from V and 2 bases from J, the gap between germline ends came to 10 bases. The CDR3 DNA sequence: TGCAGCGTTGAAAAGGGACTGGCCTACAATGAGCAGTTCTTC. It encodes CSVEKGLAYNEQFF.

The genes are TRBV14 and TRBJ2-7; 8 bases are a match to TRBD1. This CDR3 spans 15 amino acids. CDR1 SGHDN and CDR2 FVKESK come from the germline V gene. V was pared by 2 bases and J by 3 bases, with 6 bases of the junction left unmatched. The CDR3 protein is CASSQQGTGSYEQYF. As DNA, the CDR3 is TGTGCCAGCAGCCAACAAGGGACAGGTAGCTACGAGCAGTACTTC.

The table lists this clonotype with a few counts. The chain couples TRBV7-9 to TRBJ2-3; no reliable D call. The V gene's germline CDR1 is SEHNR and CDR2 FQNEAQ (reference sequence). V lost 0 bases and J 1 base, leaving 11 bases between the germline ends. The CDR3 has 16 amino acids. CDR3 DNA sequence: TGTGCCAGCAGCTTAGCACGACCGAGCGGCACAGATACGCAGTATTTT. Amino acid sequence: CASSLARPSGTDTQYF. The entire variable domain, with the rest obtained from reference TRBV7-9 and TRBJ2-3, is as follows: DTGVSQNPRHKITKRGQNVTFRCDPISEHNRLYWYRQTLGQGPEFLTYFQNEAQLEKSRLLSDRFSAERPKGSFSTLEIQRTEQGDSAMYLCASSLARPSGTDTQYFGPGTRLTVL.

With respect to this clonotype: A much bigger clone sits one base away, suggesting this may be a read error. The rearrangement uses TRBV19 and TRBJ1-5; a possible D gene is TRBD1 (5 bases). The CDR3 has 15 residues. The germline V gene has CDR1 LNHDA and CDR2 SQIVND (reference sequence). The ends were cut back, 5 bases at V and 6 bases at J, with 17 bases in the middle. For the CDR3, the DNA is TGTGCCAGTAGTTTTGTGTGGCAGGGCAGTCAGCCCCAGCATTTT. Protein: CASSFVWQGSQPQHF.

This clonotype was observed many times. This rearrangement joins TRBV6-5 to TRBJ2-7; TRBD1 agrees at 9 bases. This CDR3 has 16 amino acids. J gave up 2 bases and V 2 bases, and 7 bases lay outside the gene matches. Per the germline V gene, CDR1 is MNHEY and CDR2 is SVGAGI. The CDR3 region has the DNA TGTGCCAGCAGTTACCTGGGACAGGGAGGGCCCTACGAGCAGTACTTC. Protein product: CASSYLGQGGPYEQYF.

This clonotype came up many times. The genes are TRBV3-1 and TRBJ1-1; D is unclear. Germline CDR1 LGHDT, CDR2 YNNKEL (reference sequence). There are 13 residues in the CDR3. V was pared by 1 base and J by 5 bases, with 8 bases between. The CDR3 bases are TGTGCCAGCAGCCAAGGGGGAGGGACTGAAGCTTTCTTT. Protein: CASSQGGGTEAFF.

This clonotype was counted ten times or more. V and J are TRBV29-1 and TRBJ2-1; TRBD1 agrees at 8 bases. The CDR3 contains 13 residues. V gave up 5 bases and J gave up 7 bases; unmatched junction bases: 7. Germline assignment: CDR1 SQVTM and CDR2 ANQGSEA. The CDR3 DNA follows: TGCAGCGTTAACCAGGACAGGGTTAATGAGCAGTTCTTC. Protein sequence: CSVNQDRVNEQFF.

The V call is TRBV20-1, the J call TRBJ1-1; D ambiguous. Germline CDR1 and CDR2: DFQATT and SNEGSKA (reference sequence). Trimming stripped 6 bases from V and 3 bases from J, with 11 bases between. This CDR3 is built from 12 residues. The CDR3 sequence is CSAVDTYTEAFF. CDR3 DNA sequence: TGCAGTGCCGTCGACACTTACACTGAAGCTTTCTTT.

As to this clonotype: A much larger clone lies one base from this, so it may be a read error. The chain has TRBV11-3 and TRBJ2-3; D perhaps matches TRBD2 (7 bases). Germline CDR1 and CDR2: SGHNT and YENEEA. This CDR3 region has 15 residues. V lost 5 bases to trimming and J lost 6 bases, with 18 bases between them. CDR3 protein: CASSPGGAMVDTQYF. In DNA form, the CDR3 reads TGTGCCAGCAGCCCGGGGGGCGCAATGGTGGATACGCAGTATTTT. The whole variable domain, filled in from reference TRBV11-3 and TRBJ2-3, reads EAGVVQSPRYKIIEKKQPVAFWCNPISGHNTLYWYLQNLGQGPELLIRYENEEAVDDSQLPKDRFSAERLKGVDSTLKIQPAELGDSAVYLCASSPGGAMVDTQYFGPGTRLTVL.

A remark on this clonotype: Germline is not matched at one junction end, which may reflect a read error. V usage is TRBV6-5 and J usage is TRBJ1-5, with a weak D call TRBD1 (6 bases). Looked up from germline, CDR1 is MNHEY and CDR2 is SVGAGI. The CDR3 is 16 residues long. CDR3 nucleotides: TGTGCCTGCAGTTACTCGTTCGGGGGCGCGGGTCAGCCCCAGCATTTT. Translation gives CACSYSFGGAGQPQHF.

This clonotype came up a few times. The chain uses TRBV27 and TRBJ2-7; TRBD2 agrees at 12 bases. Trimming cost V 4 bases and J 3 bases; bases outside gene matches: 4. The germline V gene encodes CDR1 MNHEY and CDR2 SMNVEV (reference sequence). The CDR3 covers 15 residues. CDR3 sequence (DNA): TGTGCCAGCAGTTCCCGGACTAGCGGGGACTACGAGCAGTACTTC. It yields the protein CASSSRTSGDYEQYF.

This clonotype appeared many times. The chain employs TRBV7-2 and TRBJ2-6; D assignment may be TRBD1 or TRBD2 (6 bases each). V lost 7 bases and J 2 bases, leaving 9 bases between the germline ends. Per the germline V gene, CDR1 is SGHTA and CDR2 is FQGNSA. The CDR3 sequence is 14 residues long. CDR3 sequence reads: CASNGGPGANVLTF. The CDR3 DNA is TGTGCCAGCAATGGGGGGCCTGGGGCCAACGTCCTGACTTTC.

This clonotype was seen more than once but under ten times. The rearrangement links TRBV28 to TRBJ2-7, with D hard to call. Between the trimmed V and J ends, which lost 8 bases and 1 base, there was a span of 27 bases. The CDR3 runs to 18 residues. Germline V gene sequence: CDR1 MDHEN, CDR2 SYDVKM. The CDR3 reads CASGDLGFLSVDSYEQYF. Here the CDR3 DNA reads TGTGCCAGCGGTGATCTGGGCTTTCTTTCGGTGGATTCCTACGAGCAGTACTTC. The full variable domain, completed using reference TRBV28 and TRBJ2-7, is DVKVTQSSRYLVKRTGEKVFLECVQDMDHENMFWYRQDPGLGLRLIYFSYDVKMKEKGDIPEGYSVSREKKERFSLILESASTNQTSMYLCASGDLGFLSVDSYEQYFGPGTRLTVT.

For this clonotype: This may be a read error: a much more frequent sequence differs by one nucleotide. CDR3 protein: CANSMGQGYQPQHF. In DNA, the CDR3 is TGTGCCAACAGCATGGGACAGGGGTATCAGCCCCAGCATTTT. This chain joins TRBV7-2 and TRBJ1-5; 10 bases agree with TRBD1. The CDR3 contains 14 residues. From germline, CDR1 is SGHTA and CDR2 FQGNSA.

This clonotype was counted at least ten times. The CDR3 loop is CASSRALAGGPQETQYF. CDR3 sequence (DNA): TGTGCCAGCAGCCGTGCCCTAGCGGGGGGACCGCAAGAGACCCAGTACTTC. The V gene is TRBV5-5, the J gene TRBJ2-5; TRBD2 matches at 11 bases. CDR1 is SGHKS and CDR2 is YYEKEE in the germline V gene (reference sequence). This CDR3 is 17 amino acids long. J was trimmed by 2 bases and V by 4 bases; bases with no gene match: 10.

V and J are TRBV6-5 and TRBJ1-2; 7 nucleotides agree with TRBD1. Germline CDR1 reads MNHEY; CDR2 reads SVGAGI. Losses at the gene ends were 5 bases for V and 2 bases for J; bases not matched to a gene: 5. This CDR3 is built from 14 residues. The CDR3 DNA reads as TGTGCCAGCAGTAAACAGGGGAGGAACTATGGCTACACCTTC. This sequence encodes CASSKQGRNYGYTF.

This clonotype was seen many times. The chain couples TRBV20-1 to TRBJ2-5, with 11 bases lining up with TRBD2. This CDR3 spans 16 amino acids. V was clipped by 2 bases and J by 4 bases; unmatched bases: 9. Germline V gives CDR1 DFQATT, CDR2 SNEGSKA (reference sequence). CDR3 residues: CSARKLLAGEAETQYF. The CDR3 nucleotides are TGCAGTGCTAGAAAACTACTAGCGGGGGAGGCAGAGACCCAGTACTTC.